This T cell receptor (beta chain) was documented in a study of T cells in Graves' hyperthyroidism and ophthalmopathy. Across 18 months, stable Graves' hyperthyroidism was marked by no progression to ophthalmopathy. Not enrolled were patients with uncontrolled infection, other autoimmune disease, pregnancy or lactation. The PBMCs had their origin in 10 ml of fresh peripheral blood. Trimming took 8 bases from V and 9 from J; bases not matched to a gene: 12. The CDR3 contains 14 residues. Amplification targeted TCR beta CDR3 regions from RNA transcripts. The primer set for the first-round RT-PCR of the TCR CDR3 was HTBI. TCRdb fed the multiplex PCR reads into MiXCR, producing one record per CDR3 protein. The sample lists roughly 740,000 distinct CDR3 sequences; 16% were seen once. This clonotype was seen a handful of times.

The gene calls are TRBV12-3 or TRBV12-4 and TRBJ2-1; 8 bases are shared with TRBD1. The origin of this receptor is a man between 18 and 35 years old with Graves' hyperthyroidism. The sequenced material came from blood. CDR3 residues: CASGQTGVKGEQFF. CDR3 DNA: TGTGCCAGCGGTCAGACAGGGGTAAAGGGTGAGCAGTTCTTC.